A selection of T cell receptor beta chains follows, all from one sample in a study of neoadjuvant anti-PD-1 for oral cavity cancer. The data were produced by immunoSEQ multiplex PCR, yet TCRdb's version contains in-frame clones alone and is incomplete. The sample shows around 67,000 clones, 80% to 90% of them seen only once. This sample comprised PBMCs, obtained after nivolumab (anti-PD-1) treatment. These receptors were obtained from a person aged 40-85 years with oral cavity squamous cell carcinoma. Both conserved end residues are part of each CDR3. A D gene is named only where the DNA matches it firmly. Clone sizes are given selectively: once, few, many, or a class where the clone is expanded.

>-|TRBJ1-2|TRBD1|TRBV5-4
TGTGCCAGCAGCTTCGGACAGGGGAGGTTTTATGGCTACACCTTC
CASSFGQGRFYGYTF
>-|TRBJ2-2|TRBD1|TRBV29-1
TGCAGCGTGGGACAGCCGAACACCGGGGAGCTGTTTTTT
CSVGQPNTGELFF
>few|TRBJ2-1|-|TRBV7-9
TGTGCCAGCAGCCCCCATCCTAGGTTCGGATATGAGCAGTTCTTC
CASSPHPRFGYEQFF
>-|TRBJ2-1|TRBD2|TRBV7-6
TGTGCCAGCAGCTCCCCCTCACTAGCGGGGGGGCCTCGTGAGCAGTTCTTC
CASSSPSLAGGPREQFF
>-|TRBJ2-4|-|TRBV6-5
TGTGCCAGCAGTTACGGCCTAGCCAAAAACATTCAGTACTTC
CASSYGLAKNIQYF
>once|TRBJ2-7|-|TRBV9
TGTGCCAGCAGCTTCGGGACGGAGGGCCTGGGGGGCTCCTACGAGCAGTACTTC
CASSFGTEGLGGSYEQYF
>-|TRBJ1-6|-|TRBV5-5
TGTGCCAGCAGCTTCGGCAGGGAGGGCGGTTCACCCCTCCACTTT
CASSFGREGGSPLHF
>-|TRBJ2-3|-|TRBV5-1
TGCGCCAGCAGCTCGGATGCATTAAACACAGATACGCAGTATTTT
CASSSDALNTDTQYF
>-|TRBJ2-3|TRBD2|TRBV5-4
TGTGCCAGCAGCCCTAGCGGGAGGGATACGCAGTATTTT
CASSPSGRDTQYF
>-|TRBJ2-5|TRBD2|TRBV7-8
TGTGCCAGCAGCTTAACGGGAGGGCCGTCGGAGACCCAGTACTTC
CASSLTGGPSETQYF
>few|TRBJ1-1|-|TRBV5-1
TGCGCCAGCAGCTTGCAAGGTGGCAGGGCTGAAGCTTTCTTT
CASSLQGGRAEAFF
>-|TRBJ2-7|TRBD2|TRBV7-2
TGTGCCAGCAGCTCCACTAGCGGGAGTTCCTACGAGCAGTACTTC
CASSSTSGSSYEQYF
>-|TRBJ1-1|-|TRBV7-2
TGTGCCAGCAGTCCGGGGTCAGGGTTCGGCACTGAAGCTTTCTTT
CASSPGSGFGTEAFF
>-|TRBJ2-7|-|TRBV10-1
TGCGCCAGCAGTGAGGCCGGAACCTACGAGCAGTACTTC
CASSEAGTYEQYF
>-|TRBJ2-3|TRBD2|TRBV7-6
TGTGCCAGCAGCTCAAGCGGGGGGGCCGCAGATACGCAGTATTTT
CASSSSGGAADTQYF
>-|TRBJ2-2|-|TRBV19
TGTGCCAGTAGTTCAGGTCTAGCGAGTACCGGGGAGCTGTTTTTT
CASSSGLASTGELFF
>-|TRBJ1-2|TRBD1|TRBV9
TGTGCCAGCAGCGCACGGACAGGGCCCCATGGCTACACCTTC
CASSARTGPHGYTF
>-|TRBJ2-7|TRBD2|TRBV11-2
TGTGCCAGCAGCTTAGTTAGCGGGGAATACGAGCAGTACTTC
CASSLVSGEYEQYF
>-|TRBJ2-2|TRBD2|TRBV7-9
TGTGCCAGCAGCCCCGGACTAGCGGGTGCCCGCGGGGAGCTGTTTTTT
CASSPGLAGARGELFF
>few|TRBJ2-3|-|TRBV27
TGTGCCAGCAGTTTAGGGGGTACGCAGTATTTT
CASSLGGTQYF
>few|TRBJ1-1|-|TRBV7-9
TGTGCCAGCAGCTTATATTCGGGCGGTTTGAACACTGAAGCTTTCTTT
CASSLYSGGLNTEAFF
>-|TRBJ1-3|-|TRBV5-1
TGCGCCAGCAGCCAATCCTCTATTCCTCCTAGCGGAAACACCATATATTTT
CASSQSSIPPSGNTIYF
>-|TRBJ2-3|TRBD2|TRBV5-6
TGTGCCAGCAGCCTTAAGGGACTAGCGGGGCCCCAGCAGTATTTT
CASSLKGLAGPQQYF
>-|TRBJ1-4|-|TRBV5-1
TGCGCCAGCAGCTTCTTTCCGGGGGCTAATGAAAAACTGTTTTTT
CASSFFPGANEKLFF
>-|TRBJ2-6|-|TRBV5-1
TGCGCCAGCAGCTTTATGGCTGGGGCCAACGTCCTGACTTTC
CASSFMAGANVLTF
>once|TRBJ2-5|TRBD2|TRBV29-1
TGCAGCGTCTCGGGACTAGCGGGGAAAGAGACCCAGTACTTC
CSVSGLAGKETQYF
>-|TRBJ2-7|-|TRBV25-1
TGTGCCAACCCTCAATTGAGCTCCTACGAGCAGTACTTC
CANPQLSSYEQYF
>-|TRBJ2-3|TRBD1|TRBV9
TGTGCCAGCAGCCTCCAGGGGGCCCCCACAGATACGCAGTATTTT
CASSLQGAPTDTQYF
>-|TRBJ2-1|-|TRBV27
TGTGCCAGCAGTCCTCACCCCCCCGGCTACAATGAGCAGTTCTTC
CASSPHPPGYNEQFF
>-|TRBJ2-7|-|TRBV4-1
TGCGCCAGCAGCCTTCGTCAGTCCTACGAGCAGTACTTC
CASSLRQSYEQYF
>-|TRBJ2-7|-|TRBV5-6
TGTGCCAGCAGCTTGGGAGGGAGTGACGAGCAGTACTTC
CASSLGGSDEQYF
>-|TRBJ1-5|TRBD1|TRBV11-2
TGTGCCAGCAGCTCCGGACAGGGGGCAGGTGTTCAGCCCCAGCATTTT
CASSSGQGAGVQPQHF
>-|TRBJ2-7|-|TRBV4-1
TGCGCCAGCAGCCAAGGTTGGGGCGCCTTCAACGAGCAGTACTTC
CASSQGWGAFNEQYF
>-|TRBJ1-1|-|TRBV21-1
TGTGCCACAGAGGCCAGGGGTTTTAGTGAAGCTTTCTTT
CATEARGFSEAFF
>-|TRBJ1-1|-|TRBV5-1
TGCGCCAGCAGCTTGGAGAGTCGGGGACGGTTGAACACTGAAGCTTTCTTT
CASSLESRGRLNTEAFF
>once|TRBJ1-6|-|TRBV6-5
TGTGCCAGCAGTTACTCCTCGGGGGAGACGTCACCCCTCCACTTT
CASSYSSGETSPLHF
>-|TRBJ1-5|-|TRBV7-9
TGTGCCAGCAGCCCAAATGGTTACCAGCCCCAGCATTTT
CASSPNGYQPQHF
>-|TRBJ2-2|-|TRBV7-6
TGTGCCAGCAGCCAAACCCGGGGAACCGGGGAGCTGTTTTTT
CASSQTRGTGELFF
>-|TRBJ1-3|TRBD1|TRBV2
TGTGCCAGCAGTGAGGGACAGGGTAATTCTGGAAACACCATATATTTT
CASSEGQGNSGNTIYF
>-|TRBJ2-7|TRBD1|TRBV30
TGTGCCTGGAACCGGGACAGGGGGCACGAGCAGTACTTC
CAWNRDRGHEQYF
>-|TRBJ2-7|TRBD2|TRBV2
TGTGCCAGCAGTGCAGCTAGCGGGGGTTACGAGCAGTACTTC
CASSAASGGYEQYF
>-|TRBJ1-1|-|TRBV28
TGTGCCAGCAGTTTCGAAGAGGGAATGAACACTGAAGCTTTCTTT
CASSFEEGMNTEAFF
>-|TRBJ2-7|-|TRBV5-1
TGCGCCAGCAGCTTGGATGCGGCAGGCTCTCGGGAGCAGTACTTC
CASSLDAAGSREQYF
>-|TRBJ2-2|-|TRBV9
TGTGCCAGCAGCCGATCCGGGGAGCTGTTTTTT
CASSRSGELFF
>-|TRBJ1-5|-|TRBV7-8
TGTGCCAGCAGCCCCCGACGGGGGAATCAGCCCCAGCATTTT
CASSPRRGNQPQHF
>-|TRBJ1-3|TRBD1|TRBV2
TGTGCCAGCAGTGAAGATAGACAGGGGTGGCCTGGAAACACCATATATTTT
CASSEDRQGWPGNTIYF
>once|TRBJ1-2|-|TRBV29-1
TGCAGCGCCGACACAGGGTTGGGTGGCTACACCTTC
CSADTGLGGYTF
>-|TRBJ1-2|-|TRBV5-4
TGTGCCAGCAGCTCGGGACGCTCCAACTATGGCTACACCTTC
CASSSGRSNYGYTF
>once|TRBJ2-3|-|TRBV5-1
TGCGTCAGCAGCTTGGTGGTCTGGGGAAGCACAGATACGCAGTATTTT
CVSSLVVWGSTDTQYF
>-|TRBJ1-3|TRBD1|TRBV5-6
TGTGCCAGCAGCTTTGTAAGGACAGGGCTCTCTGGAAACACCATATATTTT
CASSFVRTGLSGNTIYF
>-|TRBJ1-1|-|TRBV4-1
TGCGCCAGCAGCCGCTCGAGGGGCATCCAGTACGGCACTGAAGCTTTCTTT
CASSRSRGIQYGTEAFF
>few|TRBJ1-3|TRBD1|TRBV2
TGTGCCAGCAGTGAAGGGACAGGGAACTCTGGAAACACCATATATTTT
CASSEGTGNSGNTIYF
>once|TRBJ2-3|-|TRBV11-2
TGTGCCAGTAGCTTAGTGGCGGAAACCAGACTGGATACGCAGTATTTT
CASSLVAETRLDTQYF
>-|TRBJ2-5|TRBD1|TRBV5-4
TGTGCCAGCAGCTCTAGACAGGGACAAGAGACCCAGTACTTC
CASSSRQGQETQYF
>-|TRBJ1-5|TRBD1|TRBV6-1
TGTGCCAGCAGTCAGGGGGCAGGGCAGCCCCAGCATTTT
CASSQGAGQPQHF
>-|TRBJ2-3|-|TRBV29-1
TGCAGCGTTTGGGAAATCTACACAGATACGCAGTATTTT
CSVWEIYTDTQYF
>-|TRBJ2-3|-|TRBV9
TGTGCCAGCAGCGCCGGGGGGCTACTCATGAACACAGATACGCAGTATTTT
CASSAGGLLMNTDTQYF
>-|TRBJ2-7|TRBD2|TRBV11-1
TGTGCCAGCAGCCCGGGCGGGGGTCTCTACGAGCAGTACTTC
CASSPGGGLYEQYF
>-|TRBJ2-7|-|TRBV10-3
TGTGCCATCAGCCGGACAGAGAGCTCCTACGAGCAGTACTTC
CAISRTESSYEQYF
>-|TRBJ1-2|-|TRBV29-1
TGCAGCGTTAGAGGGCAGGATTTAAACTATGGCTACACCTTC
CSVRGQDLNYGYTF